The 17 T cell receptor beta chains listed next were all sequenced from one sample in a study of CD8 T cells in seronegative destructive rheumatoid arthritis. The assay was immunoSEQ multiplex PCR, and TCRdb's table has in-frame clones only and misses some. The repertoire has about 12,000 clones, roughly four fifths of them found once; the top ten carry around a quarter. The sample taken for sequencing was CD8+ T cells from blood. The receptor source for this set is a woman aged 25 to 55 with seronegative destructive rheumatoid arthritis.

A note on this clone: A read error may produce the germline difference seen at one junction end. The gene calls are TRBV7-2 and TRBJ1-3; the D is unclear. CDR3 length: 14 amino acids. Germline CDR1 is SGHTA and CDR2 is FQGNSA. The CDR3 nucleotides read TGTGCCAGCAGCATAGCGAGCTCTGGAAACACCATATATTTT. Translating gives CASSIASSGNTIYF. The full variable domain, rest sourced from reference TRBV7-2 and TRBJ1-3, is GAGVSQSPSNKVTEKGKDVELRCDPISGHTALYWYRQSLGQGLEFLIYFQGNSAPDKSGLPSDRFSAERTGGSVSTLTIQRTQQEDSAVYLCASSIASSGNTIYFGEGSWLTVV.

V and J are TRBV6-5 and TRBJ1-4, with D possibly being TRBD1 (5 bases). This CDR3 region has 13 residues. Germline V gene data show CDR1 as MNHEY and CDR2 as SVGAGI. The germline V and J ends were trimmed by 0 bases and 7 bases, with 6 bases remaining between them. The CDR3 is CASSYSTVEKLFF. CDR3 bases: TGTGCCAGCAGTTACTCGACAGTTGAAAAACTGTTTTTT.

The chain uses TRBV28 and TRBJ1-5; D is ambiguous. The CDR3 has 16 amino acids. From germline, CDR1 is MDHEN and CDR2 SYDVKM. V gave up 0 bases and J gave up 2 bases, with 11 bases separating them. In DNA form, the CDR3 reads TGTGCCAGCAGTTTATGGCCCGGAGTAGGCAATCAGCCCCAGCATTTT. Amino acid sequence: CASSLWPGVGNQPQHF.

The gene calls are TRBV28 and TRBJ2-7, with D perhaps matching TRBD2 (6 bases). This CDR3 has 16 amino acids. V was shortened by 3 bases and J by 2 bases, with 17 bases between the two germline ends. Germline assignment: CDR1 MDHEN and CDR2 SYDVKM. DNA for the CDR3: TGTGCCAGCAGTTTCACCCTCGGGAGAGGACCCTACGAGCAGTACTTC. Its translation is CASSFTLGRGPYEQYF.

The chain carries TRBV7-2 and TRBJ1-6; 8 bases align to TRBD1. J lost 9 bases, V lost 1 base, and 5 bases had no gene match. The CDR3 length is 15 residues. Germline values: CDR1 SGHTA, CDR2 FQGNSA. CDR3 loop: CASSLGTGLSSPLHF. The CDR3 DNA reads as TGTGCCAGCAGCTTAGGGACAGGGTTATCTTCACCCCTCCACTTT.

V usage is TRBV6-6 and J usage is TRBJ1-2, with D tentatively TRBD1 (5 bases). The CDR3 contains 14 residues. Germline CDR1 reads MNHNY; CDR2 reads SVGAGI (reference sequence). V lost 2 bases and J 6 bases, leaving 13 bases between the germline ends. The CDR3 DNA reads as TGTGCCAGCAGTTACAGCGGGACGACCGATGGCTACACCTTC. Its protein product is CASSYSGTTDGYTF.

About this clone itself: One junction end does not reproduce the germline sequence, and a read error may be involved. The chain uses TRBV7-7 and TRBJ1-1, with D possibly TRBD1 on 5 matching bases. CDR1 and CDR2 from the germline V gene are SSHAT and FNYEAQ (reference sequence). The CDR3 has 14 amino acids. As DNA, the CDR3 is TGTGCTAGCAGCTTAGCAATAGACAGCACTGAAGCTTTCTTT. It translates to CASSLAIDSTEAFF.

The chain carries TRBV5-6 and TRBJ2-5; D not certain. CDR3 length: 14 residues. V gave up 0 bases and J gave up 5 bases, with 11 bases separating them. CDR1 SGHDT and CDR2 YYEEEE come from the germline V gene. The CDR3 sequence: CASSLGPSRETQYF. CDR3 coding DNA: TGTGCCAGCAGCTTGGGGCCTTCCAGGGAGACCCAGTACTTC. The full variable domain, in which reference TRBV5-6 and TRBJ2-5 provide the parts outside the CDR3, is DAGVTQSPTHLIKTRGQQVTLRCSPKSGHDTVSWYQQALGQGPQFIFQYYEEEERQRGNFPDRFSGHQFPNYSSELNVNALLLGDSALYLCASSLGPSRETQYFGPGTRLLVL.

V is TRBV7-2 and J is TRBJ2-5; 9 bases map to TRBD2. The CDR3 sequence is 16 residues long. V lost 8 bases to trimming and J lost 5 bases; unmatched junction nucleotides: 15. The V gene's germline CDR1 is SGHTA and CDR2 FQGNSA. CDR3 DNA: TGTGCCAGCGCTAACGGGGGACTAGCTGCCCGGGAGACCCAGTACTTC. Translating gives CASANGGLAARETQYF. Using reference TRBV7-2 and TRBJ2-5 for the parts outside the CDR3, the full variable domain is GAGVSQSPSNKVTEKGKDVELRCDPISGHTALYWYRQSLGQGLEFLIYFQGNSAPDKSGLPSDRFSAERTGGSVSTLTIQRTQQEDSAVYLCASANGGLAARETQYFGPGTRLLVL.

The chain carries TRBV30 and TRBJ1-1; D remains unclear. The CDR3 covers 13 residues. Germline-derived CDR1 and CDR2 are GTSNPN and SVGIG (reference sequence). V was clipped by 3 bases and J by 2 bases, with 10 bases between them. The CDR3 here is CAWSNPLNTEAFF. Here the CDR3 DNA reads TGTGCCTGGAGCAATCCACTCAACACTGAAGCTTTCTTT.

The chain carries TRBV4-1 and TRBJ1-2, with D unresolved. V dropped 5 bases and J dropped 6 bases, with 19 bases sitting between them. The CDR3 extends over 15 amino acids. The V gene's germline CDR1 is MGHRA and CDR2 YSYEKL. As DNA, the CDR3 is TGCGCCAGCAGCTCTAGGCCGGGGAACAAGCATGGCTACACCTTC. Translated, it gives CASSSRPGNKHGYTF.

This clone occurred a few times. This chain joins TRBV2 and TRBJ1-1; no definite D call. The CDR3 is 12 amino acids. The germline CDR1 and CDR2 sequences are SNHLY and FYNNEI. Trimming removed 8 bases from V and 7 bases from J, with 14 bases in between. CDR3 residues: CASLGVGREAFF. The CDR3 DNA reads TGTGCCAGCTTGGGCGTGGGCCGTGAAGCTTTCTTT.

This clone was seen more than once but under ten times. The CDR3 DNA follows: TGTGCCACCTACCGTGGTGGCGAGCAGTACTTC. Translated: CATYRGGEQYF. The chain joins TRBV10-3 to TRBJ2-7; D unclear. Between the trimmed V and J ends, which lost 10 bases and 6 bases, there was a span of 13 bases. Germline V gene lookup returns CDR1 ENHRY and CDR2 SYGVKD. The CDR3 extends over 11 amino acids.

This chain joins TRBV29-1 and TRBJ2-1; D might be TRBD2 (5 bases). Germline CDR1 is SQVTM and CDR2 is ANQGSEA. Between the trimmed V and J ends, which lost 2 bases and 14 bases, there was a span of 16 bases. CDR3 size: 12 residues. The CDR3 coding sequence is TGCAGCGTTGAAAGAGAGGGCTACCTTGAGTTCTTC. Protein sequence: CSVEREGYLEFF.

The chain recombines TRBV2 with TRBJ1-5; D not certain. The CDR3 sequence is 12 residues long. Deletions cut 6 bases from V and 7 bases from J, with 10 bases between. Germline V lookup: CDR1 SNHLY, CDR2 FYNNEI. CDR3 sequence reads: CASRGGGQPQHF. CDR3 DNA sequence: TGTGCCAGCAGAGGAGGCGGACAGCCCCAGCATTTT.

The chain links TRBV7-2 to TRBJ1-3; TRBD1 matches at 7 bases. This CDR3 spans 14 amino acids. V dropped 3 bases and J dropped 1; count of bases not matched to a gene: 0. Germline CDR1 is SGHTA and CDR2 is FQGNSA. The CDR3 DNA reads TGTGCCAGCAGCTTGACAGGGTCTGGAAACACCATATATTTT. It codes for CASSLTGSGNTIYF. Together with reference TRBV7-2 and TRBJ1-3, the CDR3 gives the full variable domain: GAGVSQSPSNKVTEKGKDVELRCDPISGHTALYWYRQSLGQGLEFLIYFQGNSAPDKSGLPSDRFSAERTGGSVSTLTIQRTQQEDSAVYLCASSLTGSGNTIYFGEGSWLTVV.

V and J are TRBV5-1 and TRBJ1-2; weak D call: TRBD1 (6 bases). V lost 0 bases and J 8 bases, leaving 17 bases between the germline ends. The CDR3 extends over 15 amino acids. Looked up from germline, CDR1 is SGHRS and CDR2 is YFSETQ. The CDR3 reads CASSLVAGEGDGYTF. In DNA, the CDR3 is TGCGCCAGCAGCTTGGTGGCAGGGGAGGGGGACGGCTACACCTTC.